These 12 T cell receptor beta chains share one sample of origin, sequenced in a study of blood T cell repertoires in COVID-19. Generated by immunoSEQ multiplex PCR, the TCRdb table keeps only in-frame clones and is missing some. The sample lists about 500,000 clones, approximately 89% occurring once. The source material was peripheral blood. The receptors shown here come from a man aged 18 to 30 with COVID-19, enrolled during active disease.

V usage is TRBV29-1 and J usage is TRBJ2-2; TRBD1 agrees at 9 bases. Germline V gene lookup returns CDR1 SQVTM and CDR2 ANQGSEA. The length of the CDR3 is 16 residues. V gave up 4 bases and J gave up 0 bases; unmatched junction bases: 6. In nucleotides, the CDR3 is TGCAGCGTTGCGGGGACAGGGCACGCGAACACCGGGGAGCTGTTTTTT. Translated: CSVAGTGHANTGELFF.

This clone was found once. The chain links TRBV5-6 to TRBJ1-5; TRBD1 matches at 9 bases. Germline V lookup: CDR1 SGHDT, CDR2 YYEEEE. The CDR3 sequence is 15 residues long. The V and J ends lost 4 bases and 4 bases, in that order; junction bases with no gene match: 6. The CDR3 coding sequence is TGTGCCAGCAGCATTGGACAGGGGATGAATCAGCCCCAGCATTTT. This encodes CASSIGQGMNQPQHF.

The V and J genes are TRBV25-1 and TRBJ1-2; TRBD1 might be the D (6 bases). Germline CDR1 reads MGHDK; CDR2 reads SYGVNS. V lost 2 bases and J 4 bases, leaving 17 bases between the germline ends. The CDR3 sequence is 16 residues long. CDR3 protein: CASSEGDQGSTYGYTF. CDR3 sequence (DNA): TGTGCCAGCAGTGAAGGCGACCAGGGGTCTACCTATGGCTACACCTTC.

The genes are TRBV10-1 and TRBJ1-1; 7 positions agree with TRBD1. The junction had 4 bases not matched to a gene; V was cut back by 0 bases and J by 3 bases. The CDR3 runs 15 residues. Germline CDR1 reads WNHNN; CDR2 reads SYGVQD (reference sequence). The CDR3 DNA follows: TGCGCCAGCAGTGAGTCCGGCAGGGGGTACACTGAAGCTTTCTTT. Its protein product is CASSESGRGYTEAFF.

The chain uses TRBV7-2 and TRBJ2-1, with 8 bases identical to TRBD2. V dropped 3 bases and J dropped 8; count of bases not matched to a gene: 9. The CDR3 length is 15 residues. Per germline, CDR1 SGHTA and CDR2 FQGNSA. CDR3 amino acids: CASSFQLRGADEQFF. DNA for the CDR3: TGTGCCAGCAGCTTTCAGTTGCGGGGGGCAGATGAGCAGTTCTTC.

The DNA of the CDR3 is TGTGCCAGCAGTTACAGCAGGACAGGAGGATACAATGAGCAGTTCTTC. Its protein product is CASSYSRTGGYNEQFF. This chain links TRBV6-5 with TRBJ2-1, with 7 bases fitting TRBD1. Germline lookup yields CDR1 MNHEY and CDR2 SVGAGI. The CDR3 is made up of 16 amino acids. V trimming: 2 bases; J trimming: 4 bases; junction bases outside the gene matches: 8.

The chain uses TRBV3-1 (or the pseudogene TRBV3-2) and TRBJ1-1, with a weak D call TRBD1 (6 bases). This CDR3 is 14 amino acids long. CDR1 is LGHDT, CDR2 YNNKEL, per germline (reference sequence). The V and J ends lost 4 bases and 3 bases respectively, with 12 bases between them. In DNA form, the CDR3 reads TGTGCCAGCAGCCCACAGGGACGGCACACTGAAGCTTTCTTT. Translating it yields CASSPQGRHTEAFF.

A single count supports this clone. The V gene is TRBV5-4, the J gene TRBJ2-3; 7 bases align to TRBD2. This CDR3 has 16 amino acids. After removal of 0 bases from V and 4 bases from J, the junction contained 8 bases not matched to a gene. Germline CDR1 SGHNT, CDR2 YYREEE (reference sequence). This CDR3 reads CASSLENGRIADTQYF. The CDR3 nucleotides read TGTGCCAGCAGCTTGGAGAACGGGAGGATCGCAGATACGCAGTATTTT.

The J gene is TRBJ1-3, the V gene TRBV15; D remains unclear. The CDR3 spans 14 residues. Trimming pared 0 bases from V and 4 bases from J, leaving 7 bases between. CDR1 is LNHNV and CDR2 is YYDKDF in the germline V gene (reference sequence). The CDR3, as DNA: TGTGCCACCAGCAGAGATTCATCAGGAAACACCATATATTTT. Translation gives CATSRDSSGNTIYF.

The chain recombines TRBV19 with TRBJ1-6; 9 bases match TRBD1. In germline, CDR1 is LNHDA, CDR2 SQIVND (reference sequence). The CDR3 totals 15 residues. Trimming at V came to 7 bases and at J to 9 bases, leaving 10 bases not matched to a gene. The CDR3 nucleotides are TGTGCCAGTACCATTTCCCGGACAGGGGTTTCACCCCTCCACTTT. This encodes CASTISRTGVSPLHF.

The J gene is TRBJ1-4, the V gene TRBV7-3, with D possibly matching TRBD1 (6 bases). Germline CDR1 reads SGHTA; CDR2 reads FQGTGA. V was cut by 2 bases and J by 7 bases, with 8 bases left in between. The CDR3 runs to 13 residues. The CDR3 region has the DNA TGTGCCAGCAGCTTAGAACAGGGTGAAAAACTGTTTTTT. This translates into CASSLEQGEKLFF.

The chain has TRBV4-1 and TRBJ2-3, with 10 bases lining up with TRBD1. CDR1 and CDR2 from the germline V gene are MGHRA and YSYEKL. The CDR3 spans 15 residues. With V trimmed by 4 bases and J by 5 bases, 6 bases remained unmatched. The CDR3 coding sequence is TGCGCCAGCAGCCCCAGACAGGGGGCGGGAGATACGCAGTATTTT. This encodes CASSPRQGAGDTQYF.